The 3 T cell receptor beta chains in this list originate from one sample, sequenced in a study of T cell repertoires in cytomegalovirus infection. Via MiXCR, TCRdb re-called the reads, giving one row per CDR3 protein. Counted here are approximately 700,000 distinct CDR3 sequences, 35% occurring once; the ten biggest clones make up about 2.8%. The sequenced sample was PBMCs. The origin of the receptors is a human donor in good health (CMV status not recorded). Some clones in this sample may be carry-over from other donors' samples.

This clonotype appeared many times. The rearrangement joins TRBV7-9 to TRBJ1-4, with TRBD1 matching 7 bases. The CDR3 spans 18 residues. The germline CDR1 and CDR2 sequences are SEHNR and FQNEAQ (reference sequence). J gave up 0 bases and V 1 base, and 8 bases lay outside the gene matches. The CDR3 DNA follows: TGTGCCAGCAGCTTAGAGGTCGGGACAGCTGCAACTAATGAAAAACTGTTTTTT. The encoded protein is CASSLEVGTAATNEKLFF.

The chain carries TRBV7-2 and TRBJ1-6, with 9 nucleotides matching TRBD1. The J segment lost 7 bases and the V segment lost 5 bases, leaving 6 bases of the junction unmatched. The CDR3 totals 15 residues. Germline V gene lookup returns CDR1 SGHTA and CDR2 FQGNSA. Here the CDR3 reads CASSPSTGGNSPLHF. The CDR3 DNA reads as TGTGCCAGCAGCCCCTCGACAGGGGGAAATTCACCCCTCCACTTT.

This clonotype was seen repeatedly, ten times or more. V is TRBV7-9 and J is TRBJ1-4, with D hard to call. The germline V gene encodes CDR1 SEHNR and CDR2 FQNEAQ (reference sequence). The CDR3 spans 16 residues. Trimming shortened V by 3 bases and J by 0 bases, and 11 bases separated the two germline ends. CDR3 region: CASSFGDVATNEKLFF. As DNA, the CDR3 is TGTGCCAGCAGCTTCGGCGACGTAGCAACTAATGAAAAACTGTTTTTT.